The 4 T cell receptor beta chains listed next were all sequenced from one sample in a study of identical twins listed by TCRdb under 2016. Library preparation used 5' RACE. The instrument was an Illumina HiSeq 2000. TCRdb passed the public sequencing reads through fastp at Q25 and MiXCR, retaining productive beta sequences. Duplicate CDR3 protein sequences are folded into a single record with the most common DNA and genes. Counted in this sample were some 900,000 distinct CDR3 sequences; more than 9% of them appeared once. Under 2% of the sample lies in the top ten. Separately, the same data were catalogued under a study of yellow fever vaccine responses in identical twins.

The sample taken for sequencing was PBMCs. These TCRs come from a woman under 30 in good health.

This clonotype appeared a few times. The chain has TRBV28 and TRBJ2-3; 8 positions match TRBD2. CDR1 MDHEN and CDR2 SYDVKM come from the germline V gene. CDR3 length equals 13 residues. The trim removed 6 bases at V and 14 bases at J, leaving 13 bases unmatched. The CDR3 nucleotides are TGTGCCAGCAGCCCGATAGCGGGATCCCGCATGTATTTT. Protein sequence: CASSPIAGSRMYF.

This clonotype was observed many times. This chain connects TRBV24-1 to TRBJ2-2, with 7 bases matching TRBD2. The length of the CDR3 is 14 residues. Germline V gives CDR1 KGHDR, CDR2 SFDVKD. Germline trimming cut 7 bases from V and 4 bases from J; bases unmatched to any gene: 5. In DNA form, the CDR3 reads TGTGCCACCAGCCAGGGAGGGAGCACCGGGGAGCTGTTTTTT. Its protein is CATSQGGSTGELFF.

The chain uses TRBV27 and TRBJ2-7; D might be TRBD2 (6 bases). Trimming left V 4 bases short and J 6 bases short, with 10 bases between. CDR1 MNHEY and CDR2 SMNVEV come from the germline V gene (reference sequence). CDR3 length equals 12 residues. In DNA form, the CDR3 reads TGTGCCAGCAGTTCCGGGGGAGTCGAGCAGTACTTC. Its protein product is CASSSGGVEQYF.

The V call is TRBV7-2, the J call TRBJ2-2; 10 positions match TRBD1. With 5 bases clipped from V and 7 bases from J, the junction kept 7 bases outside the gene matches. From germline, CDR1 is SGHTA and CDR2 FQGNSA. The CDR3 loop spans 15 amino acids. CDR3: CASSTSTGGHGELFF. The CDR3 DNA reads TGTGCCAGCAGCACCTCGACAGGGGGCCACGGGGAGCTGTTTTTT.